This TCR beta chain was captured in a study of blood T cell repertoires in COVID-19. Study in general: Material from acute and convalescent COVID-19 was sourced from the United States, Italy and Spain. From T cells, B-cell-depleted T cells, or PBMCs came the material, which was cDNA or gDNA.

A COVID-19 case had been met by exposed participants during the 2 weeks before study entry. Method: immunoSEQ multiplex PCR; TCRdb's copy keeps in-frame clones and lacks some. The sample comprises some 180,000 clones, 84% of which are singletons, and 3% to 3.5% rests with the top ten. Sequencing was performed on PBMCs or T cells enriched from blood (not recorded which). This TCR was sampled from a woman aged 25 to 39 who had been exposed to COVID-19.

The DNA for the CDR3 is TGTGCCAGTAGTATTGGCCCTATAAGGTTTCGGGATGGCTACACCTTC. Translated, it gives CASSIGPIRFRDGYTF. The chain uses TRBV19 and TRBJ1-2; D gene unclear. Trimming removed 3 bases at V and 6 bases at J, with 20 bases between. Germline values: CDR1 LNHDA, CDR2 SQIVND (reference sequence). The CDR3 is made up of 16 amino acids.